A single sample is the source of the 21 T cell receptor beta chains below, sequenced in a study of T cell responses to AZD1222 COVID-19 vaccine. Sequencing was performed with immunoSEQ multiplex PCR; in TCRdb, only in-frame clones are kept and a portion is missing. The sample has about 120,000 clones; approximately 85% are singletons. The specimen comprised peripheral blood, sampled on day 0 of AZD1222 vaccination. The source is an adult in good health.

The CDR3 DNA reads TGTGCCAGCAGCTTAGCTCCGGGACAGGGGTACGAGCAGTACTTC. Translated, it gives CASSLAPGQGYEQYF. V is TRBV7-2 and J is TRBJ2-7; the match to TRBD1 covers 10 bases. Germline trimming cut 0 bases from V and 4 bases from J; bases unmatched to any gene: 3. The V gene's germline CDR1 is SGHTA and CDR2 FQGNSA. The CDR3 consists of 15 residues.

V is TRBV12-3 or TRBV12-4 and J is TRBJ1-2; no reliable D call. V dropped 3 bases and J dropped 4 bases, with 9 bases sitting between them. CDR3 size: 13 residues. The CDR3 DNA is TGTGCCAGCAGTTTGGACCAGCCCTATGGCTACACCTTC. Protein sequence: CASSLDQPYGYTF.

The rearrangement links TRBV23-1 to TRBJ2-3, with D maybe TRBD2 (6 bases). TRBV23-1 is an open reading frame, and its role is uncertain. This CDR3 is built from 17 residues. Deletions cut 3 bases from V and 2 bases from J, with 18 bases between. The CDR3 nucleotides read TGCGCCAGCAGTCAGGGGAGGTGTAGCGGCCCCACAGATACGCAGTATTTT. Encoded protein: CASSQGRCSGPTDTQYF.

This clone showed up just a few times. The chain links TRBV4-1 to TRBJ2-7, with 8 positions matching TRBD2. V shed 0 bases, J shed 5 bases, and the junction held 12 bases outside the gene matches. This CDR3 region has 17 residues. Germline CDR1 is MGHRA and CDR2 is YSYEKL. This CDR3 is CASSQDGGLAGSNEQYF. The CDR3 DNA reads as TGCGCCAGCAGCCAAGATGGGGGCCTAGCGGGTTCCAACGAGCAGTACTTC.

The genes are TRBV9 and TRBJ1-3; D is unresolved. Trimming shortened V by 4 bases and J by 4 bases, and 6 bases separated the two germline ends. This CDR3 is 12 amino acids long. The germline V gene encodes CDR1 SGDLS and CDR2 YYNGEE. The CDR3 DNA reads as TGTGCCAGCAGCACCCAGGGAAACACCATATATTTT. Translating it yields CASSTQGNTIYF.

The rearrangement uses TRBV11-3 and TRBJ1-2, with no clear D. V lost 2 bases to trimming and J lost 3 bases, with 22 bases between them. The CDR3 contains 18 residues. Germline V gives CDR1 SGHNT, CDR2 YENEEA. The CDR3 region has the DNA TGTGCCAGCAGCTTATTATCCTCCCAAGGCCAACCTCACTATGGCTACACCTTC. Translation: CASSLLSSQGQPHYGYTF.

The count of this clone is one. The V call is TRBV28, the J call TRBJ1-4; the match to TRBD1 covers 8 bases. CDR1 is MDHEN, CDR2 SYDVKM, per germline. This CDR3 region has 13 residues. V dropped 9 bases and J dropped 5; count of bases not matched to a gene: 5. The CDR3 DNA sequence: TGTGCCAGTACACAGGGGGGGAATGAAAAACTGTTTTTT. It yields the protein CASTQGGNEKLFF. Drawing the rest from reference TRBV28 and TRBJ1-4, the complete variable domain is DVKVTQSSRYLVKRTGEKVFLECVQDMDHENMFWYRQDPGLGLRLIYFSYDVKMKEKGDIPEGYSVSREKKERFSLILESASTNQTSMYLCASTQGGNEKLFFGSGTQLSVL.

This clone was counted a few times. The genes are TRBV7-8 and TRBJ2-5; unclear D gene. CDR1 is SGHVS, CDR2 FQNEAQ, per germline. Trimming pared 3 bases from V and 5 bases from J, leaving 7 bases between. The CDR3 covers 12 residues. CDR3 residues: CASSLIRETQYF. The CDR3 region has the DNA TGTGCCAGCAGCTTGATCAGGGAGACCCAGTACTTC.

The chain couples TRBV7-9 to TRBJ2-7, with D tentatively TRBD1 (6 bases). The CDR3 has 14 residues. CDR1 is SEHNR and CDR2 is FQNEAQ in the germline V gene (reference sequence). Trimming stripped 2 bases from V and 4 bases from J, with 12 bases between. CDR3 sequence (DNA): TGTGCCAGCAGCTTACCCGGGACACCTTACGAGCAGTACTTC. Translating gives CASSLPGTPYEQYF.

The genes are TRBV28 and TRBJ2-5, with D unresolved. Germline V CDR1 and CDR2: MDHEN, SYDVKM. The CDR3 loop spans 12 amino acids. V was cut by 5 bases and J by 4 bases, with 8 bases left in between. The CDR3 loop is CASSLLGETQYF. CDR3 sequence (DNA): TGTGCCAGCAGTCTCCTAGGAGAGACCCAGTACTTC.

The chain carries TRBV23-1 and TRBJ1-2; weak D call: TRBD1 (5 bases). TRBV23-1 is noted as an ORF with a role that remains uncertain. The V end lost 4 bases, the J end lost 4 bases, and 22 bases lay between the germline ends. The CDR3 is 17 amino acids. In nucleotides, the CDR3 is TGCGCCAGCAGTCCCCCCCAGAAGGACAACAGGTCCTATGGCTACACCTTC. It translates to CASSPPQKDNRSYGYTF.

This clone has just one count. V gene TRBV7-9 combines with J gene TRBJ2-1; D is ambiguous. Germline V CDR1 and CDR2: SEHNR, FQNEAQ (reference sequence). This CDR3 is 17 amino acids long. V lost 0 bases and J 0 bases, leaving 12 bases between the germline ends. CDR3: CASSLARQASSYNEQFF. The CDR3 coding sequence is TGTGCCAGCAGCTTAGCTCGGCAGGCGAGCTCCTACAATGAGCAGTTCTTC. Based on the CDR3 plus reference TRBV7-9 and TRBJ2-1, the full variable domain is DTGVSQNPRHKITKRGQNVTFRCDPISEHNRLYWYRQTLGQGPEFLTYFQNEAQLEKSRLLSDRFSAERPKGSFSTLEIQRTEQGDSAMYLCASSLARQASSYNEQFFGPGTRLTVL.

This clone was recorded a few times. The V call is TRBV28, the J call TRBJ1-6; a weak D match, TRBD1 (5 bases). The CDR3 runs 16 residues. The V end lost 6 bases, the J end lost 8 bases, and 20 bases lay between the germline ends. Germline CDR1 and CDR2: MDHEN and SYDVKM. In DNA, the CDR3 is TGTGCCAGCAGCACACAACAGGTTTTTAGGGATTCACCCCTCCACTTT. The encoded protein is CASSTQQVFRDSPLHF.

The genes are TRBV29-1 and TRBJ2-5, with TRBD2 matching over 7 bases. The CDR3 is 12 amino acids. V was pared by 6 bases and J by 3 bases, with 4 bases of the junction left unmatched. Per germline, CDR1 SQVTM and CDR2 ANQGSEA. CDR3 in DNA: TGCAGCGTACAGCTAGCGGAAGAGACCCAGTACTTC. It encodes CSVQLAEETQYF.

The rearrangement uses TRBV7-8 and TRBJ1-1; 7 bases are a match to TRBD1. V lost 1 base, J lost 10 bases, and 6 bases stayed unmatched. The CDR3 is made up of 13 amino acids. Germline CDR1 is SGHVS and CDR2 is FQNEAQ. In nucleotides, the CDR3 is TGTGCCAGCAGCTTAGAAGCAGCAGGGGGAGCTTTCTTT. Encoded protein: CASSLEAAGGAFF.

The chain is built from TRBV29-1 and TRBJ2-1, with D perhaps assigned TRBD1 or TRBD2 (5 bases each). Between the trimmed V and J ends, which lost 8 bases and 1 base, there was a span of 15 bases. The CDR3 length is 14 residues. Germline V gene data show CDR1 as SQVTM and CDR2 as ANQGSEA. This CDR3 reads CSYRTGPSYNEQFF. CDR3 DNA sequence: TGCAGCTACCGGACGGGACCATCCTACAATGAGCAGTTCTTC.

This clone has a single count. The gene calls are TRBV5-4 and TRBJ2-1, with D possibly being TRBD1 or TRBD2 (5 bases each). Trimming shortened V by 4 bases and J by 6 bases, and 17 bases separated the two germline ends. Germline V gene lookup returns CDR1 SGHNT and CDR2 YYREEE (reference sequence). This CDR3 is built from 15 residues. This CDR3 is CASSRGGQGPNEQFF. The CDR3 DNA is TGTGCCAGCAGCCGGGGCGGTCAGGGTCCCAATGAGCAGTTCTTC. Full variable domain (remainder filled in from reference TRBV5-4 and TRBJ2-1): ETGVTQSPTHLIKTRGQQVTLRCSSQSGHNTVSWYQQALGQGPQFIFQYYREEENGRGNFPPRFSGLQFPNYSSELNVNALELDDSALYLCASSRGGQGPNEQFFGPGTRLTVL.

The rearrangement uses TRBV27 and TRBJ1-6; D uncertain. Trimming removed 5 bases at V and 10 bases at J, with 3 bases between. Germline assignment: CDR1 MNHEY and CDR2 SMNVEV (reference sequence). CDR3 length: 10 residues. The CDR3 DNA is TGTGCCAGCAGTCCCTCACCCCTCCACTTT. It encodes CASSPSPLHF.

The chain carries TRBV12-3 or TRBV12-4 and TRBJ1-2; 9 nucleotides agree with TRBD1. This CDR3 contains 13 residues. The V segment lost 3 bases and the J segment 6 bases; nucleotides outside the gene matches: 2. In DNA form, the CDR3 reads TGTGCCAGCAGTTTGGGACAGGGTAATGGCTACACCTTC. It yields the protein CASSLGQGNGYTF.

Only one count was recorded for this clone. The V gene is TRBV5-8, the J gene TRBJ2-1, with D possibly matching TRBD2 (5 bases). This CDR3 is built from 15 residues. CDR1 SGHTS and CDR2 YDEGEE come from the germline V gene. The V gene lost 4 bases and the J gene lost 10 bases, with 21 bases spanning the gap. In nucleotides, the CDR3 is TGTGCCAGCAGCCCTCGGGGTTGGGGTCCGGGGGAGCAGTTCTTC. Translated, it gives CASSPRGWGPGEQFF.

The genes are TRBV7-2 and TRBJ1-5; D is uncertain. V lost 4 bases, J lost 6 bases, and 7 bases lay in between. The CDR3 is 12 residues long. Germline CDR1 is SGHTA and CDR2 is FQGNSA. CDR3 protein: CASSSVGQPQHF. DNA for the CDR3: TGTGCCAGCAGCTCTGTAGGTCAGCCCCAGCATTTT.